These 24 T cell receptor beta chains originate from one sample sequenced in a study of cytomegalovirus exposure and HLA in healthy donors. With 60 Vbeta and 13 Jbeta primers, the PCR was carried out. The protocol was immunoSEQ multiplex PCR, while the TCRdb copy is restricted to in-frame clones and leaves out a portion. Of about 200,000 clones listed, 65% to 85% are singletons. Sequencing input: PBMCs. Source of these receptors: a man aged 50-59 years in good health and CMV-seronegative.

This chain connects TRBV10-1 to TRBJ1-1, with D possibly being TRBD1 (6 bases). V lost 6 bases to trimming and J lost 1 base, with 12 bases between them. The germline V gene has CDR1 WNHNN and CDR2 SYGVQD (reference sequence). The CDR3 runs 14 residues. In nucleotides, the CDR3 is TGCGCCAGCAGCGATTCAGGGGCGAACACTGAAGCTTTCTTT. Its protein product is CASSDSGANTEAFF.

V is TRBV5-4 and J is TRBJ2-1; no clear D gene. Between the trimmed V and J ends, which lost 4 bases and 10 bases, there was a span of 21 bases. The V gene's germline CDR1 is SGHNT and CDR2 YYREEE (reference sequence). There are 15 residues in the CDR3. The CDR3 region has the DNA TGTGCCAGCAGCCGCTTGCCCGAGCCCGAGTACGAGCAGTTCTTC. This gives the protein CASSRLPEPEYEQFF.

This chain connects TRBV28 to TRBJ1-4, with a tentative D call TRBD1 (6 bases). The V gene's germline CDR1 is MDHEN and CDR2 SYDVKM. The CDR3 runs 12 residues. Trimming removed 11 bases from V and 4 bases from J, with 11 bases in between. Here the CDR3 reads CASGVGNEKLFF. As DNA, the CDR3 is TGTGCCTCAGGGGTGGGTAATGAAAAACTGTTTTTT. The full variable domain, its missing parts supplied by reference TRBV28 and TRBJ1-4, is DVKVTQSSRYLVKRTGEKVFLECVQDMDHENMFWYRQDPGLGLRLIYFSYDVKMKEKGDIPEGYSVSREKKERFSLILESASTNQTSMYLCASGVGNEKLFFGSGTQLSVL.

The chain is built from TRBV5-4 and TRBJ2-7; 10 bases fit TRBD2. Germline values: CDR1 SGHNT, CDR2 YYREEE (reference sequence). J gave up 6 bases and V 4 bases, and 7 bases lay outside the gene matches. This CDR3 spans 14 amino acids. In DNA, the CDR3 is TGTGCCAGCAGCCCAGCGGGAGGGCCGACCGAGCAGTACTTC. Its translation is CASSPAGGPTEQYF.

V and J are TRBV6-5 and TRBJ1-5; D is unresolved. Germline assignment: CDR1 MNHEY and CDR2 SVGAGI. CDR3 length equals 13 residues. V lost 5 bases to trimming and J lost 7 bases, with 12 bases between them. CDR3 loop: CASSEAIQQPQHF. CDR3 sequence (DNA): TGTGCCAGCAGTGAAGCCATACAGCAGCCCCAGCATTTT.

The genes are TRBV11-3 and TRBJ2-3, with D possibly TRBD2 on 7 matching bases. The CDR3 runs to 14 residues. V gave up 3 bases and J gave up 4 bases, with 11 bases separating them. Germline CDR1 SGHNT, CDR2 YENEEA. The CDR3 sequence: CASSFWGGADTQYF. The CDR3 coding sequence is TGTGCCAGCAGCTTTTGGGGGGGCGCAGATACGCAGTATTTT.

The V and J genes are TRBV4-1 and TRBJ2-7; tentatively, D is TRBD2 (6 bases). Germline V lookup: CDR1 MGHRA, CDR2 YSYEKL. This CDR3 spans 15 amino acids. The ends were cut back, 1 base at V and 9 bases at J, with 19 bases in the middle. The CDR3 sequence is CASSQGQTRTSAQYF. The CDR3 DNA follows: TGCGCCAGCAGCCAAGGTCAGACTAGAACCTCCGCGCAGTACTTC.

This clone was observed a few times. This chain connects TRBV14 to TRBJ1-2, with TRBD1 matching 7 bases. The CDR3 is 13 amino acids. Germline V CDR1 and CDR2: SGHDN, FVKESK. The ends lost 5 bases at V and 8 bases at J; junction bases unmatched: 8. The CDR3: CASSLDRSEGYTF. CDR3 in DNA: TGTGCCAGCAGCTTGGACAGGTCCGAAGGCTACACCTTC. The full variable domain, rest sourced from reference TRBV14 and TRBJ1-2, is EAGVTQFPSHSVIEKGQTVTLRCDPISGHDNLYWYRRVMGKEIKFLLHFVKESKQDESGMPNNRFLAERTGGTYSTLKVQPAELEDSGVYFCASSLDRSEGYTFGSGTRLTVV.

This clone was seen a handful of times. An end of the junction differs from the germline gene, which may be a read error. The chain joins TRBV7-7 to TRBJ1-1, with D tentatively TRBD1 (6 bases). CDR3 size: 13 residues. The germline CDR1 and CDR2 sequences are SSHAT and FNYEAQ (reference sequence). Written as DNA, the CDR3 is TGTGCTAGCAGCCAGGACAGGAACACTGAAGCTTTCTTT. Translated, it gives CASSQDRNTEAFF.

This sequence joins TRBV15 and TRBJ1-1; D possibly corresponds to TRBD1 (5 bases). Per the germline V gene, CDR1 is LNHNV and CDR2 is YYDKDF (reference sequence). The V gene lost 2 bases and the J gene lost 10 bases, with 11 bases spanning the gap. The CDR3 covers 12 residues. DNA for the CDR3: TGTGCCACCAGCAGATTTCGGGGGGGAGCTTTCTTT. It codes for CATSRFRGGAFF.

The chain has TRBV7-9 and TRBJ2-7, with unresolved D. Germline CDR1 reads SEHNR; CDR2 reads FQNEAQ (reference sequence). The CDR3 spans 11 residues. Trimming took off 3 bases at V and 6 bases at J, with 6 bases between the two ends. CDR3 sequence reads: CASSFYSEQYF. CDR3 sequence (DNA): TGTGCCAGCAGCTTTTACTCCGAGCAGTACTTC.

The V call is TRBV19, the J call TRBJ1-5, with 8 bases identical to TRBD1. With 9 bases clipped from V and 5 bases from J, the junction kept 15 bases outside the gene matches. The CDR3 is made up of 16 amino acids. Germline V lookup: CDR1 LNHDA, CDR2 SQIVND (reference sequence). DNA of the CDR3: TGTGCCAGGGACAGGGTTTTAGGGGATGGGCATCAGCCCCAGCATTTT. Translation gives CARDRVLGDGHQPQHF.

DNA for the CDR3: TGTGCAGCCTCCGGACCCAGACTAGCGGAAGAGACCCAGTACTTC. Protein: CAASGPRLAEETQYF. The rearrangement links TRBV6-1 to TRBJ2-5; 9 nucleotides agree with TRBD2. The CDR3 sequence is 15 residues long. From germline, CDR1 is MNHNS and CDR2 SASEGT.

CDR3 residues: CAWGDRGRKDTQYF. CDR3 in DNA: TGTGCCTGGGGCGACAGGGGGCGCAAAGATACGCAGTATTTT. This chain links TRBV30 with TRBJ2-3, with TRBD1 identical over 10 bases. V lost 5 bases and J lost 5; bases outside the gene matches: 7. Per germline, CDR1 GTSNPN and CDR2 SVGIG (reference sequence). This CDR3 contains 14 residues. The full variable domain, its missing parts supplied by reference TRBV30 and TRBJ2-3, is SQTIHQWPATLVQPVGSPLSLECTVEGTSNPNLYWYRQAAGRGLQLLFYSVGIGQISSEVPQNLSASRPQDRQFILSSKKLLLSDSGFYLCAWGDRGRKDTQYFGPGTRLTVL.

This chain joins TRBV6-4 and TRBJ2-3; maybe TRBD2 (8 bases). V was trimmed by 2 bases and J by 6 bases, leaving 24 bases between them. CDR3 length: 18 residues. Germline CDR1 is MRHNA and CDR2 is SNTAGT. The chain's CDR3 is CASSDQGGAGGFMDTQYF. In DNA, the CDR3 is TGTGCCAGCAGTGACCAGGGGGGCGCGGGAGGCTTCATGGATACGCAGTATTTT.

In its sample, this clone was seen once. The chain employs TRBV29-1 and TRBJ2-2, with D perhaps matching TRBD1 (5 bases). Germline V gives CDR1 SQVTM, CDR2 ANQGSEA. V lost 3 bases and J lost 0, with 11 bases in between. The CDR3 is 15 amino acids. Here the CDR3 DNA reads TGCAGCGTTGAGGGGCGGACCGCGAACACCGGGGAGCTGTTTTTT. Protein product: CSVEGRTANTGELFF.

The chain recombines TRBV29-1 with TRBJ2-2, with 10 bases matching TRBD2. Losses at the gene ends were 6 bases for V and 7 bases for J; bases not matched to a gene: 8. Germline CDR1 is SQVTM and CDR2 is ANQGSEA. The CDR3 contains 14 residues. The CDR3 DNA follows: TGCAGCGTCCCAGCGGGAGGGCCCGGCGGGGAGCTGTTTTTT. Amino acids: CSVPAGGPGGELFF.

Here the CDR3 DNA reads TGCGCCAGCAGCCCTCCCGAAAGTAGCGGTAAGCAGTTCTTC. It is translated as CASSPPESSGKQFF. The rearrangement uses TRBV5-1 and TRBJ2-1, with D maybe TRBD2 (6 bases). CDR1 is SGHRS and CDR2 is YFSETQ in the germline V gene. Trimming pared 4 bases from V and 11 bases from J, leaving 19 bases between. This CDR3 has 14 residues.

In this sample, this clone turned up a few times. CDR3 amino acids: CASSFTSGNGDIQYF. Here the CDR3 DNA reads TGTGCCAGCAGTTTCACTAGCGGGAACGGGGACATTCAGTACTTC. The chain has TRBV6-1 and TRBJ2-4; TRBD2 aligns across 10 bases. The CDR3 is 15 amino acids. Per the germline V gene, CDR1 is MNHNS and CDR2 is SASEGT. V dropped 5 bases and J dropped 8; count of bases not matched to a gene: 9.

V gene TRBV14 combines with J gene TRBJ1-1; the match to TRBD1 covers 8 bases. This CDR3 region has 18 residues. Germline lookup yields CDR1 SGHDN and CDR2 FVKESK. The J segment lost 1 base and the V segment lost 0 bases, leaving 10 bases of the junction unmatched. The CDR3 spells CASSQDPRGRLGNTEAFF. CDR3 DNA: TGTGCCAGCAGCCAAGATCCCAGGGGGCGCCTGGGGAACACTGAAGCTTTCTTT.

The CDR3 loop is CASSPSIRGDTQYF. CDR3 nucleotides: TGTGCCAGCTCACCCTCTATTCGAGGAGATACGCAGTATTTT. V and J are TRBV18 and TRBJ2-3; D gene ambiguous. Trimming took off 3 bases at V and 5 bases at J, with 12 bases between the two ends. CDR3 size: 14 residues. Germline V CDR1 and CDR2: KGHSH, LQKENI.

The V and J genes are TRBV28 and TRBJ2-7; no clear D. Germline CDR1 reads MDHEN; CDR2 reads SYDVKM. Trimming cost V 7 bases and J 2 bases, with 9 bases left between them. The CDR3 spans 12 residues. CDR3: CASTSSAYEQYF. Written as DNA, the CDR3 is TGTGCCAGCACGTCCTCAGCCTACGAGCAGTACTTC.

The chain links TRBV10-3 to TRBJ2-1; TRBD2 matches at 8 bases. This CDR3 region has 15 residues. Germline V gene sequence: CDR1 ENHRY, CDR2 SYGVKD. The J segment lost 8 bases and the V segment lost 3 bases, leaving 9 bases of the junction unmatched. In nucleotides, the CDR3 is TGTGCCATCAGTGAAGTGAATAGCGGGGACGATGAGCAGTTCTTC. It encodes CAISEVNSGDDEQFF.

This clone was detected a few times. J is TRBJ2-3 and V is TRBV28, with D tentatively TRBD1 (6 bases). This CDR3 has 20 residues. CDR1 and CDR2 from the germline V gene are MDHEN and SYDVKM. The V and J ends lost 4 bases and 0 bases respectively, with 26 bases between them. The CDR3: CASSSPGLYWGTNSTDTQYF. CDR3 DNA sequence: TGTGCCAGCAGTTCCCCCGGGCTCTACTGGGGGACAAATAGCACAGATACGCAGTATTTT.